This entry is about one T cell receptor (beta chain). This table comes from immunoSEQ multiplex PCR, and its TCRdb copy is limited to in-frame clones, with some not included. The sample contains some 1.4 million clones, around 97% of which appear only once. Trimming cost V 1 base and J 5 bases, with 6 bases left between them. Germline V gene lookup returns CDR1 MGHDK and CDR2 SYGVNS. The CDR3 is 13 amino acids. This sample stems from a study of shared clonotypes between healthy human individuals. This chain links TRBV25-1 with TRBJ2-1; weak D call: TRBD2 (5 bases). Sequences were obtained from naive CD4+ T cells sorted from blood. Subset: CD45RA+ positively selected. The TCR was taken from a man aged 25-45 years in good health. The CDR3 region has the DNA TGTGCCAGCAGTGAATGGGGAGACAATGAGCAGTTCTTC. Translated, it gives CASSEWGDNEQFF.